Reported below is one TCR beta chain. Antigen unknown. The read comes to an end 3 residues before the CDR3 does, leaving the germline J gene to fill in the end. Germline lookup yields CDR1 SGHRS and CDR2 YFSETQ. CDR3 size: 13 residues. The treatment here: autologous CTL019 cells: CD19 CAR with 4-1BB and CD3 zeta domains. A CD19 CAR with TCR zeta and 4-1BB domains was used. CTL019 was manufactured from peripheral blood T cells obtained by leukapheresis. These data originate in a study of TET2 disruption in CD19-targeted CAR T cells. Sequencing used immunoSEQ multiplex PCR; TCRdb keeps in-frame clones, though not all of them. The data include tens of thousands of clones; the top ten clones carry 1.9%.

The input for sequencing was CD8- CAR+ T cells sorted from cultured blood T cells, taken for CD19 CAR T cell therapy. Sample subset: CD8-negative CAR-positive T cells from the infusion product. V is TRBV5-1 and J is TRBJ2-4; TRBD1 matches at 10 bases. This sequence was found in a man between 65 and 85 years old with chronic lymphocytic leukemia. This CDR3 is CASSGTGESGQYF. Partial CDR3 DNA: TGCGCCAGCAGTGGGACAGGGGAGAGTGGT.